The 19 T cell receptor beta chains below all came from one sample that was sequenced in a study of cytomegalovirus exposure and HLA in healthy donors. The PCR contained 60 Vbeta and 13 Jbeta primers. Clones were sequenced by immunoSEQ multiplex PCR, and TCRdb holds only the in-frame ones, with some missing. The sample includes around 230,000 clones, 70% to 90% of them seen just once. The specimen was PBMCs. These receptors were obtained from a girl aged 2 to 10 in good health and CMV-seronegative.

The chain carries TRBV6-5 and TRBJ1-4; 8 bases fit TRBD1. Germline V gene data show CDR1 as MNHEY and CDR2 as SVGAGI. The CDR3 covers 14 residues. Trimming cost V 6 bases and J 5 bases; bases outside gene matches: 5. The CDR3 spells CASRRTGTNEKLFF. CDR3 in DNA: TGTGCCAGCAGGCGGACAGGGACCAATGAAAAACTGTTTTTT.

The CDR3 sequence: CATWGADTQYF. The CDR3 nucleotides are TGTGCCACCTGGGGGGCAGATACGCAGTATTTT. The chain has TRBV18 and TRBJ2-3; D possibly corresponds to TRBD2 (6 bases). Germline-derived CDR1 and CDR2 are KGHSH and LQKENI. The CDR3 covers 11 residues. The V end was cut by 10 bases, the J end by 4 bases, with 9 bases between.

The gene calls are TRBV7-8 and TRBJ1-6; possible D gene TRBD1, 5 bases. The CDR3 has 14 amino acids. CDR1 is SGHVS and CDR2 is FQNEAQ in the germline V gene. V lost 6 bases to trimming and J lost 5 bases, with 11 bases between them. This CDR3 reads CASRTVAHNSPLHF. Written as DNA, the CDR3 is TGTGCCAGCAGGACAGTCGCACATAATTCACCCCTCCACTTT.

This clone was counted a few times. The genes are TRBV7-3 and TRBJ2-2, with TRBD2 matching 9 bases. Germline CDR1 reads SGHTA; CDR2 reads FQGTGA. Unmatched junction bases numbered 8, after V lost 4 bases and J lost 5 bases. This CDR3 has 16 amino acids. The CDR3 here is CASSSLGGGATGELFF. The CDR3 DNA reads as TGTGCCAGCAGCTCCCTCGGCGGGGGGGCGACCGGGGAGCTGTTTTTT. The variable domain in full, with the rest retrieved from reference TRBV7-3 and TRBJ2-2, is GAGVSQTPSNKVTEKGKYVELRCDPISGHTALYWYRQSLGQGPEFLIYFQGTGAADDSGLPNDRFFAVRPEGSVSTLKIQRTERGDSAVYLCASSSLGGGATGELFFGEGSRLTVL.

V usage is TRBV5-4 and J usage is TRBJ1-1; D unresolved. The CDR3 spans 14 residues. Germline lookup yields CDR1 SGHNT and CDR2 YYREEE (reference sequence). The V end was cut by 0 bases, the J end by 2 bases, with 8 bases between. This CDR3 is CASSLVAANTEAFF. For the CDR3, the DNA is TGTGCCAGCAGCTTGGTGGCGGCCAACACTGAAGCTTTCTTT.

In its sample, this clone was seen once. The chain combines TRBV9 with TRBJ2-1; 11 bases agree with TRBD2. CDR1 is SGDLS and CDR2 is YYNGEE in the germline V gene. Germline trimming cut 2 bases from V and 6 bases from J; bases unmatched to any gene: 1. CDR3 length: 14 residues. The CDR3 DNA is TGTGCCAGCAGCGTTAGCGGGGGGGCCAATGAGCAGTTCTTC. Residues: CASSVSGGANEQFF.

The chain is built from TRBV5-4 and TRBJ2-7; D remains ambiguous. From germline, CDR1 is SGHNT and CDR2 YYREEE (reference sequence). There are 13 residues in the CDR3. The V end lost 5 bases, the J end lost 0 bases, and 9 bases lay between the germline ends. The CDR3 is CASSHRGSYEQYF. For the CDR3, the DNA is TGTGCCAGCAGTCACCGCGGCTCCTACGAGCAGTACTTC.

This clone has just one count. Additional DNA sequences in this sample encode the identical CDR3. The CDR3, as DNA: TGTGCCAGCAGTTACTCCGGGACTACCTACAATGAGCAGTTCTTC. Protein sequence: CASSYSGTTYNEQFF. The chain joins TRBV6-5 to TRBJ2-1; 7 nucleotides align to TRBD2. The length of the CDR3 is 15 residues. J was trimmed by 2 bases and V by 0 bases; bases with no gene match: 1. Germline V CDR1 and CDR2: MNHEY, SVGAGI.

The chain is built from TRBV19 and TRBJ2-3, with TRBD2 as a possible D gene (5 bases). This CDR3 comprises 12 residues. V lost 5 bases and J 11 bases, leaving 14 bases between the germline ends. CDR1 is LNHDA and CDR2 is SQIVND in the germline V gene (reference sequence). The CDR3 loop reads CASSPRTPRQYF. CDR3 DNA: TGTGCCAGTAGTCCGCGGACTCCCCGGCAGTATTTT.

The V and J genes are TRBV2 and TRBJ1-4; maybe TRBD1 (5 bases). This CDR3 has 12 amino acids. The germline gives CDR1 SNHLY, CDR2 FYNNEI. V gave up 5 bases and J gave up 12 bases, with 13 bases separating them. The CDR3: CASSRQNRELFF. The CDR3 DNA reads TGTGCCAGCAGTCGACAGAACCGCGAACTGTTTTTT.

This chain joins TRBV28 and TRBJ2-5; TRBD2 is a possible D gene (5 bases). This CDR3 is built from 13 residues. The V gene's germline CDR1 is MDHEN and CDR2 SYDVKM. V lost 5 bases to trimming and J lost 5 bases, with 12 bases between them. CDR3 sequence: CASSPPGWETQYF. The CDR3 DNA follows: TGTGCCAGCAGTCCCCCGGGGTGGGAGACCCAGTACTTC.

V is TRBV19 and J is TRBJ1-2; no reliable D call. From germline, CDR1 is LNHDA and CDR2 SQIVND (reference sequence). This CDR3 region has 10 residues. Between the trimmed V and J ends, which lost 9 bases and 5 bases, there was a span of 7 bases. The CDR3 DNA sequence: TGTGCCAGCGGTGAATATGGCTACACCTTC. This translates into CASGEYGYTF.

This rearrangement joins TRBV6-5 to TRBJ2-7; 8 positions agree with TRBD2. CDR1 MNHEY and CDR2 SVGAGI come from the germline V gene. This CDR3 has 16 amino acids. V lost 2 bases and J lost 3; bases outside the gene matches: 9. In DNA, the CDR3 is TGTGCCAGCAGTTACACTGGACTAGCAGAGAACTACGAGCAGTACTTC. Encoded protein: CASSYTGLAENYEQYF.

On this clone itself: This specimen includes other DNA sequences encoding the same CDR3. The chain joins TRBV4-2 to TRBJ2-1, with 13 bases aligning to TRBD2. Germline assignment: CDR1 LGHNA and CDR2 YNFKEQ. The CDR3 length is 23 residues. Unmatched junction bases numbered 20, after V lost 1 base and J lost 2 bases. The CDR3 protein is CASSQGLAGGLSDKAATYNEQFF. The CDR3 nucleotides read TGTGCCAGCAGCCAAGGACTAGCGGGAGGCCTATCTGATAAAGCCGCGACCTACAATGAGCAGTTCTTC.

The chain carries TRBV4-1 and TRBJ1-3, with D maybe TRBD1 (5 bases). The germline V gene has CDR1 MGHRA and CDR2 YSYEKL. This CDR3 comprises 18 residues. Trimming stripped 2 bases from V and 3 bases from J, with 20 bases between. The CDR3 region is CASSQMAGRGGYGNTIYF. The DNA for the CDR3 is TGCGCCAGCAGCCAAATGGCCGGAAGGGGAGGGTATGGAAACACCATATATTTT.

This chain connects TRBV6-4 to TRBJ1-2, with D possibly matching TRBD1 (5 bases). The germline gives CDR1 MRHNA, CDR2 SNTAGT. The CDR3 length is 14 residues. Trimming shortened V by 4 bases and J by 4 bases, and 13 bases separated the two germline ends. For the CDR3, the DNA is TGTGCCAGCAGTGTTGGACCGCAGGGCTATGGCTACACCTTC. Amino acids: CASSVGPQGYGYTF.

With regard to this clone: This CDR3 is also generated by other DNA sequences in the sample. The genes are TRBV18 and TRBJ2-7, with TRBD2 matching 14 bases. Germline CDR1 and CDR2: KGHSH and LQKENI. This CDR3 has 15 residues. Trimming removed 3 bases from V and 3 bases from J; junction bases left unmatched: 1. CDR3 nucleotide sequence: TGTGCCAGCTCACCCGGGACTAGCGGGAGCTACGAGCAGTACTTC. Its translation: CASSPGTSGSYEQYF.

This rearrangement joins TRBV10-3 to TRBJ2-7; 7 bases fit TRBD2. The CDR3 spans 14 residues. The J segment lost 3 bases and the V segment lost 4 bases, leaving 6 bases of the junction unmatched. The germline V gene encodes CDR1 ENHRY and CDR2 SYGVKD. The CDR3 sequence is CAISGSGTNYEQYF. The CDR3 bases are TGTGCCATCAGTGGCTCCGGGACTAACTACGAGCAGTACTTC.

The CDR3 spells CAWSTGGSYEQYF. The CDR3 region has the DNA TGTGCCTGGAGTACAGGGGGCTCCTACGAGCAGTACTTC. The chain carries TRBV30 and TRBJ2-7; TRBD1 agrees at 8 bases. V lost 2 bases and J lost 0; bases outside the gene matches: 0. Germline CDR1 is GTSNPN and CDR2 is SVGIG (reference sequence). This CDR3 contains 13 residues.